Listed below are T cell receptor beta chains from one sample, sequenced in a study of blood T cell repertoires in COVID-19. Profiling relied on immunoSEQ multiplex PCR, and the TCRdb table lists in-frame clones only, not all of them. The data show more than 12,000 clones, with 65% to 85% seen just once and approximately 15% held by the top ten. The sequencing input was peripheral blood. All receptors come from a human donor in a cohort sampled during active COVID-19. The CDR3 runs from the conserved cysteine through the conserved F or W. Fields, in order: D gene, clone size, J gene, V gene, CDR3 DNA, CDR3 protein. The D gene is left open where the match is weak. Expanded clones are given a class, and other clones once, few, many or no size at all.

TRBD2,-,TRBJ2-1,TRBV20-1,TGCAGTGCTGGTGACCCCGACTCGGCGGGAGGAAGGAATGAGCAGTTCTTC,CSAGDPDSAGGRNEQFF
-,-,TRBJ2-4,TRBV18,TGTGCCAGCTCACCGGGCCGAAACATTCAGTACTTC,CASSPGRNIQYF
-,-,TRBJ2-1,TRBV11-1,TGTGCCAGCAGCTTAGTCGGGGATTACAATGAGCAGTTCTTC,CASSLVGDYNEQFF
-,-,TRBJ1-4,TRBV7-8,TGTGCCAGCAGCCGAGACAGCTCGAATGAAAAACTGTTTTTT,CASSRDSSNEKLFF
-,-,TRBJ1-3,TRBV5-1,TGCGCCAGCAGCCCCAACGCAGGGGTGGGTGTCGGAAACACCATATATTTT,CASSPNAGVGVGNTIYF
-,-,TRBJ2-2,TRBV29-1,TGCAGCGTCCTGGGGCCTGACAACGCCGGGGAGCTGTTTTTT,CSVLGPDNAGELFF
-,-,TRBJ2-7,TRBV28,TGTGCCAGCAGGAGAGACAGGCCTTGGCAGTACTTC,CASRRDRPWQYF
TRBD2,-,TRBJ2-1,TRBV18,TGTGCCAGCTCACCACAGCGGGAGGGTTTGGGGTTCTTC,CASSPQREGLGFF
TRBD2,-,TRBJ2-4,TRBV14,TGTGCCAGCAGCCAAGATATCAGGAGCGGGATAGCCAAAAACATTCAGTACTTC,CASSQDIRSGIAKNIQYF
TRBD1,once,TRBJ1-4,TRBV2,TGTGCCAGCACCATGGACAGGGGTAGAGCTAATGAAAAACTGTTTTTT,CASTMDRGRANEKLFF
TRBD2,-,TRBJ2-3,TRBV12-5,TGTGCTAGTGGTTTGAGGCGGGAGGGCTCAGATACGCAGTATTTT,CASGLRREGSDTQYF
TRBD2,-,TRBJ2-5,TRBV4-3,TGCGCCAGCAGCCCCTCAGCGGGGGCTCAAGAGACCCAGTACTTC,CASSPSAGAQETQYF
TRBD2,-,TRBJ2-3,TRBV4-1,TGCGCCAGCAGCCAAGTGCAAGCGGGGGTTGCAGATACGCAGTATTTT,CASSQVQAGVADTQYF
-,few,TRBJ1-1,TRBV27,TGTGCCAGCAGTTTCAGGGGTGGCACTGAAGCTTTCTTT,CASSFRGGTEAFF
-,once,TRBJ2-2,TRBV3-1/TRBV3-2,TGTGCCAGCAGCCCGGACTTTACCGGGGAGCTGTTTTTT,CASSPDFTGELFF
-,few,TRBJ1-2,TRBV29-1,TGCAGCGTGTGGGGCGGTGATAGCGGCTACACCTTC,CSVWGGDSGYTF
-,-,TRBJ2-3,TRBV24-1,TGTGCCACCAGTGATTGGGGGGGCCCTAGCACAGATACGCAGTATTTT,CATSDWGGPSTDTQYF
TRBD1,-,TRBJ1-1,TRBV29-1,TGCAGCGCAAAGGGACAGGTACTTAACACTGAAGCTTTCTTT,CSAKGQVLNTEAFF
-,-,TRBJ1-2,TRBV30,TGTGCCCAAAAAGGCGGTTCTGGCTACACCTTC,CAQKGGSGYTF
TRBD1,once,TRBJ1-1,TRBV5-4,TGTGCCAGCAGCTTCCAGGGGGCGACTGAAGCTTTCTTT,CASSFQGATEAFF
TRBD2,once,TRBJ2-7,TRBV19,TGTGCCAGTAGTATCGCGGGGGGGCGCTACGAGCAGTACTTC,CASSIAGGRYEQYF
-,few,TRBJ2-7,TRBV11-2,TGTGCCAGCAGCTTACAGACAAGCTACGAGCAGTACTTC,CASSLQTSYEQYF
TRBD2,few,TRBJ2-7,TRBV2,TGTGCCAGCAGCTTCTCGACTAGCGGCTACGAGCAGTACTTC,CASSFSTSGYEQYF
-,few,TRBJ2-1,TRBV19,TGTGCCAGTAGTAGCGGGTGGCAGTCCTACAATGAGCAGTTCTTC,CASSSGWQSYNEQFF
-,once,TRBJ1-2,TRBV6-5,TGTGCCAGCAGTTACTTTGGGCAGGGGAACTATGGCTACACCTTC,CASSYFGQGNYGYTF
-,-,TRBJ1-5,TRBV2,TGTGCCAGCAGTTATTCCTGGACAAATGATTATAGCAATCAGCCCCAGCATTTT,CASSYSWTNDYSNQPQHF
-,-,TRBJ2-1,TRBV6-5,TGTGCCAGCAGTAACGGGGTTAGTGAGCAGTTCTTC,CASSNGVSEQFF
TRBD1,-,TRBJ1-2,TRBV27,TGTGCCAGCAGTTCTACCATCCCCAGGGGGAGAGGCTACACCTTC,CASSSTIPRGRGYTF
TRBD2,-,TRBJ2-5,TRBV6-5,TGTGCCAGCAACCTAAACGGGCTAGCGGGGGCCCAGTACTTC,CASNLNGLAGAQYF
-,-,TRBJ2-3,TRBV6-5,TGTGCCAGCAGTTATCAGGGGCTAAGCACAGATACGCAGTATTTT,CASSYQGLSTDTQYF
-,-,TRBJ2-1,TRBV9,TGTGCCAGCAGCGTAGCTTTAGACAGCCACAATGAGCAGTTCTTC,CASSVALDSHNEQFF
-,-,TRBJ2-2,TRBV2,TGTGCCAGCAGGGGGGCTCAGTGGACCGGGGAGCTGTTTTTT,CASRGAQWTGELFF
-,-,TRBJ1-5,TRBV28,TGTGCCAGCAGTTTACGGGGTGGGGGGTTTGGCCAGCCCCAGCATTTT,CASSLRGGGFGQPQHF
TRBD2,-,TRBJ2-4,TRBV7-9,TGTGCCACCATTGAGGCGGGAGGTCAGTACTTC,CATIEAGGQYF
TRBD1,-,TRBJ2-7,TRBV19,TGTGCCAGTAGTGCTACCGGGACAGGGGGCTTGTACGAGCAGTACTTC,CASSATGTGGLYEQYF
TRBD1,-,TRBJ1-1,TRBV5-1,TGCGCCAGCAGCCCTCGACAGGGGGCGCAACAAAGTGAAGCTTTCTTT,CASSPRQGAQQSEAFF
TRBD1,-,TRBJ2-2,TRBV29-1,TGCAGCGTTCGGACAGGGCTGGGCACCGGGGAGCTGTTTTTT,CSVRTGLGTGELFF
TRBD1,-,TRBJ2-3,TRBV4-3,TGCGCCAGCAGCCTCGGACAGGAGAGCACAGATACGCAGTATTTT,CASSLGQESTDTQYF
TRBD1,-,TRBJ2-5,TRBV5-6,TGTGCCAGCAGCTCCTCGGTAGGACAGGACGGGTTGGAGACCCAGTACTTC,CASSSSVGQDGLETQYF
-,-,TRBJ2-1,TRBV24-1,TGTGCCACCAGTGATTCGAGGCCAGACGGTGGCTCCTACAATGAGCAGTTCTTC,CATSDSRPDGGSYNEQFF
-,-,TRBJ2-3,TRBV2,TGTGCCAGCAGGCTAACGACAGATCGCACAGATACGCAGTATTTT,CASRLTTDRTDTQYF
TRBD1,-,TRBJ1-1,TRBV5-6,TGTGCCAGCAGCTTCCGAGTAGGGGGCGGGACTGAAGCTTTCTTT,CASSFRVGGGTEAFF
TRBD1,few,TRBJ2-7,TRBV7-9,TGTGCCAGCAGCGAGAGTGTATCGGGACAGGGGGTTTTC,CASSESVSGQGVF
TRBD1,-,TRBJ1-1,TRBV6-2/TRBV6-3,TGTGCCAGCAGTTACTCCCCGACAGGGGGCACTGAAGCTTTCTTT,CASSYSPTGGTEAFF
TRBD2,-,TRBJ2-3,TRBV4-1,TGCGCCAGCAGACCAGGACTAGCGGGCTTATCTAGCACAGATACGCAGTATTTT,CASRPGLAGLSSTDTQYF
TRBD2,-,TRBJ2-3,TRBV18,TGTGCCAGCTCACCCCCGGGACTAGCGGGAAGCACAGATACGCAGTATTTT,CASSPPGLAGSTDTQYF
-,once,TRBJ2-7,TRBV28,TGTGCCAGCAGTACAGGATCCACCTACGAGCAGTACTTC,CASSTGSTYEQYF
-,-,TRBJ2-3,TRBV7-9,TGTGCCAGCAGCTTCGGACTCGCTACGGGCACAGATACGCAGTATTTT,CASSFGLATGTDTQYF
TRBD1,-,TRBJ2-3,TRBV18,TGTGCCAGCGAACCCATGCGCGGGACAGGGGACACAGATACGCAGTATTTT,CASEPMRGTGDTDTQYF
TRBD1,few,TRBJ2-7,TRBV3-1/TRBV3-2,TGTGCCAGCAGCACAACCGGGACAGGGGACGAGCAGTACTTC,CASSTTGTGDEQYF
-,-,TRBJ2-3,TRBV9,TGTGCCAGCAGCCAAACAGGTTCGAACACAGATACGCAGTATTTT,CASSQTGSNTDTQYF
TRBD2,-,TRBJ2-3,TRBV4-2,TGTGCCAGCAGCCAGGACCGAACTAGCGGGGGCCGGGATACGCAGTATTTT,CASSQDRTSGGRDTQYF
TRBD1,few,TRBJ1-4,TRBV2,TGTGCCAGCAGTCCTAACAGGGGATCGGAAAAACTGTTTTTT,CASSPNRGSEKLFF
-,-,TRBJ1-3,TRBV28,TGTGCCAGCAGTATCCCCCTTGGGGCCTCTGGAAACACCATATATTTT,CASSIPLGASGNTIYF
-,-,TRBJ2-1,TRBV14,TGTGCCAGCAGCCAAGAATATTCGGGCAATGAGCAGTTCTTC,CASSQEYSGNEQFF
-,-,TRBJ1-4,TRBV19,TGTGCCAGTAATGACTCTCCGGGTGAAAAACTGTTTTTT,CASNDSPGEKLFF
TRBD1,medium-sized,TRBJ2-5,TRBV28,TGTGCCAGCAGCCGACAGGGCGGAGAGACCCAGTACTTC,CASSRQGGETQYF
TRBD2,-,TRBJ2-7,TRBV11-3,TGTGCCAGCAGCTCCGACCGGGGGGGGTACGAGCAGTACTTC,CASSSDRGGYEQYF
-,-,TRBJ2-2,TRBV19,TGTGCCAGTAATAAAAGGACACCGAACACCGGGGAGCTGTTTTTT,CASNKRTPNTGELFF